This T cell receptor (beta chain) was profiled in a study of follicular helper T cells after annual influenza vaccination. Study findings and constraints: ICOS+CD38+ cTfh clonality change tracked circulating plasmablast frequency change. ICOS-CD38- cTfh most often held earlier Day 7 ICOS+CD38+ clones.

The protocol was immunoSEQ multiplex PCR, while the TCRdb copy is restricted to in-frame clones and leaves out a portion. There are approximately 12,000 clones in the sample; approximately 80% occur only once, and around 3.5% lies in the top ten. CDR1 is SGHDT and CDR2 is YYEEEE in the germline V gene. Trimming left V 2 bases short and J 4 bases short, with 13 bases between. This CDR3 is 15 amino acids long. Time point in this sample: 2015-2016 season, pre-vaccination. Before and after seasonal inactivated influenza vaccination, adults gave blood for sorting CD4 subsets for sequencing. ICOS+CD38+ and ICOS-CD38- fractions were sorted from non-naive CD4+CXCR5+PD-1+ cells. About this clone itself: Its antigen remains unidentified.

The sample consisted of CXCR5+ CD38- circulating T follicular helper cells from blood, taken on the day of influenza vaccination. Subset reported: circulating Tfh, non-naive CD4+CXCR5+PD-1+ (ICOS+CD38+ or ICOS-CD38-). The V call is TRBV5-6, the J call TRBJ1-5, with D maybe TRBD1 (6 bases). This TCR derives from an adult who received the influenza vaccine. CDR3 in amino acids: CASSFGGGINQPQHF. CDR3 DNA: TGTGCCAGCAGCTTCGGTGGGGGCATTAATCAGCCCCAGCATTTT.